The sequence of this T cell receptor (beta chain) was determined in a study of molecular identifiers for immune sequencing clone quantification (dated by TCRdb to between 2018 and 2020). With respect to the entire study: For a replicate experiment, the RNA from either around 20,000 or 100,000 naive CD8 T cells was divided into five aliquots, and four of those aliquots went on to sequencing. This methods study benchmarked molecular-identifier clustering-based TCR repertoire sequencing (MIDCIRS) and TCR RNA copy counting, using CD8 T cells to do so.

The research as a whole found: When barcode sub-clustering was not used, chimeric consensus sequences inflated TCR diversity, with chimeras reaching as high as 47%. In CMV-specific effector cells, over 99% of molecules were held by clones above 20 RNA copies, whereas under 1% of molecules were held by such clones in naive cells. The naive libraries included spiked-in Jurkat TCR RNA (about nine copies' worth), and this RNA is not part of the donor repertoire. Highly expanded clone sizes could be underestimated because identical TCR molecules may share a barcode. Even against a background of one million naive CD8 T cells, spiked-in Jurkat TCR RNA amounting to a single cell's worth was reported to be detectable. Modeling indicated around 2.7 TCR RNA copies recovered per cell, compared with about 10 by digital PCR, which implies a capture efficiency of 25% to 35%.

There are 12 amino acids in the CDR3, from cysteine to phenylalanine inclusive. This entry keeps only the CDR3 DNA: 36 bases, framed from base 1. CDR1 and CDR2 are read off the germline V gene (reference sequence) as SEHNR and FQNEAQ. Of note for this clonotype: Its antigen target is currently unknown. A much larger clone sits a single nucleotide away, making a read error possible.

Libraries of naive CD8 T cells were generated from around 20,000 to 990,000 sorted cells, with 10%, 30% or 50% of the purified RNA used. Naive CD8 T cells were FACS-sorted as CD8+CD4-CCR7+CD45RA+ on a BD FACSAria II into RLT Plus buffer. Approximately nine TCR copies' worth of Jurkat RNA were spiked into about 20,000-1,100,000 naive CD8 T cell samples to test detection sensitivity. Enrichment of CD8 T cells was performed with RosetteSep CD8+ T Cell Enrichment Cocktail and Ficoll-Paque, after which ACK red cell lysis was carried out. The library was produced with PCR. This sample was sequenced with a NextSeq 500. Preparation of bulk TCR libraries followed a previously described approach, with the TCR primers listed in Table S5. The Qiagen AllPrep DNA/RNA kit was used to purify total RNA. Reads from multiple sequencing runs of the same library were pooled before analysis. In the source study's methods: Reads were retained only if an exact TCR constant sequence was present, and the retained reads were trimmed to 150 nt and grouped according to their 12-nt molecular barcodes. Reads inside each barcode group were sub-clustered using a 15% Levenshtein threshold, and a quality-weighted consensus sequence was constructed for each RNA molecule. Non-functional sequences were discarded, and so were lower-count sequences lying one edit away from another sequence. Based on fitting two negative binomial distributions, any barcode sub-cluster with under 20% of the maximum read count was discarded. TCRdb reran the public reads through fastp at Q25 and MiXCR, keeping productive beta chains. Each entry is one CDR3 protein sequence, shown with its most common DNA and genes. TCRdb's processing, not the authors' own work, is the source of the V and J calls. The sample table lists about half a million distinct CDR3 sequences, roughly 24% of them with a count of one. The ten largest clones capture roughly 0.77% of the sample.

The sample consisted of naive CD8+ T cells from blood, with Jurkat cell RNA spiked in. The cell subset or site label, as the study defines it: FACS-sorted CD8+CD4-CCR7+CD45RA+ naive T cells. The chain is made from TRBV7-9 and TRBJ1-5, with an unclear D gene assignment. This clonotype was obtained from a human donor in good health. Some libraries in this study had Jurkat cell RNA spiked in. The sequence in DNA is TGTGCCAGCAGCTTTGACGACCAGCGCCAGCATTTT. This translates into CASSFDDQRQHF.